These T cell receptor beta chains were read from a single sample in a study of T-cell reconstitution after alpha-beta-depleted transplantation in children. Using its own MiXCR run on the PCR reads, TCRdb lists one record per CDR3 protein. The sample has 300,000 to 400,000 distinct CDR3 sequences; roughly 15% are singletons. This specimen consisted of PBMCs, mostly from graft donor cells, obtained 360 days after TCRalphabeta/CD19-depleted stem cell transplant. All receptors derive from a male patient aged 2-10 years who had a stem cell transplant for acute lymphoblastic leukemia, so the T cells may come from the graft donor. The conserved cysteine and the conserved F or W are not part of the CDR3 here.

length	V	J	CDR3
12	TRBV5-1	TRBJ2-1	ASSLANVYNEQF
10	TRBV28	TRBJ1-5	ASAGGKQPQH
11	TRBV5-6	TRBJ2-7	ASSFYSAYEQY
13	TRBV16	TRBJ2-3	ASSQSSGRADTQY
14	TRBV6-1	TRBJ2-1	ASSAPSVWGYNEQF
13	TRBV9	TRBJ2-7	ASSVEAGTTYEQY
14	TRBV28	TRBJ2-3	ASRSPGQESTDTQY
12	TRBV20-1	TRBJ2-3	SARVARLEDTQY
14	TRBV7-8	TRBJ2-7	ASSFFGLAGGEEQY
12	TRBV7-3	TRBJ2-3	ASSLSGMLDTQY
15	TRBV28	TRBJ2-1	ASRRTGGLTSHNEQF
12	TRBV4-1	TRBJ1-2	ASSLLWGNYGYT
15	TRBV28	TRBJ2-1	ASSAGLAGGYGDEQF
11	TRBV3-1	TRBJ2-7	ASSNTGFYEQY
16	TRBV11-1	TRBJ2-4	ASSLARGQGTQGDIQY
12	TRBV10-3	TRBJ2-5	AISEGTEQETQY
12	TRBV6-5	TRBJ1-1	ASSPRLMGPEAF
12	TRBV9	TRBJ2-7	ASSVDSRAYEQY
14	TRBV7-2	TRBJ2-3	ASSFLGWGNTDTQY
10	TRBV28	TRBJ2-7	ASSARPYEQY
12	TRBV19	TRBJ2-3	ASSMSPSTDTQY
11	TRBV5-1	TRBJ2-3	ASSLSGRDTQY
15	TRBV9	TRBJ2-3	ASSSIEVGLGTDTQY
13	TRBV6-5	TRBJ1-6	ASSSRRTANSPLH
14	TRBV6-2/TRBV6-3	TRBJ1-5	ASRRSGTASNQPQH
13	TRBV25-1	TRBJ2-7	ASSDAAGGPYEQY
12	TRBV28	TRBJ2-1	ASSPWTSLNEQF
11	TRBV7-2	TRBJ2-4	ASSLRQANIQY
13	TRBV25-1	TRBJ2-5	ASSRQARGQETQY
11	TRBV4-3	TRBJ1-1	ASSQDTGVEAF
10	TRBV3-1	TRBJ1-2	ASSPGRYGYT
10	TRBV27	TRBJ2-5	ASSLSGGTQY
12	TRBV28	TRBJ2-3	ASSHSRRGGAQY
13	TRBV10-3	TRBJ2-7	AITPGTSGSYEQY
13	TRBV7-8	TRBJ2-3	ASSPRDSSTDTQY
13	TRBV20-1	TRBJ1-6	SARDQGRVSSPLH
11	TRBV5-1	TRBJ1-4	ASSPNEGSGLF
13	TRBV19	TRBJ2-5	ASSIDLGQQETQY
18	TRBV7-8	TRBJ2-1	ASSYIFLHVRGIMPNEQF
16	TRBV4-2	TRBJ2-7	ASSQQAGTHHDLYEQY
14	TRBV5-1	TRBJ2-1	ASSLQMGRAVNEQF
15	TRBV12-3/TRBV12-4	TRBJ2-3	ASSSRGLAGRTDTQY
13	TRBV29-1	TRBJ1-1	SARTKWAMNTEAF
13	TRBV7-3	TRBJ2-1	ASSLYKGPYNEQF
10	TRBV30	TRBJ2-7	AWTGSSYEQY
13	TRBV21-1	TRBJ1-5	ASSKPGNSNQPQH
16	TRBV21-1	TRBJ2-4	ASSKEGTGGNAKNIQY
13	TRBV4-1	TRBJ2-2	ASSQGPRRGGELF
12	TRBV12-3/TRBV12-4	TRBJ2-3	ASSLGTSVDTQY
16	TRBV7-3	TRBJ2-1	ASSLWGGGAGENNEQF
13	TRBV9	TRBJ2-1	ASSVWQGLNNEQF
13	TRBV20-1	TRBJ2-5	SAPTPERGQETQY
16	TRBV3-1	TRBJ2-1	ASSQGGRGPFSYNEQF